This T cell receptor beta chain emerged from a study of technical replicates of blood from several donors. CDR3 length: 13 amino acids. Per the germline V gene, CDR1 is MDHEN and CDR2 is SYDVKM. V was cut by 1 base and J by 6 bases, with 8 bases left in between. Profiling relied on immunoSEQ multiplex PCR, and the TCRdb table lists in-frame clones only, not all of them. There are roughly 90,000 clones in the sample; approximately 94% occur only once, and around 0.22% lies in the top ten. The sequencing sample was made of T cells isolated from PBMCs. The TCR was taken from a human donor in good health. The chain links TRBV28 to TRBJ2-3, with D tentatively TRBD1 (5 bases). CDR3 in DNA: TGTGCCAGCAGTTTATTTGGGGCGGATACGCAGTATTTT. It is translated as CASSLFGADTQYF. The entire variable domain, with the rest obtained from reference TRBV28 and TRBJ2-3, is as follows: DVKVTQSSRYLVKRTGEKVFLECVQDMDHENMFWYRQDPGLGLRLIYFSYDVKMKEKGDIPEGYSVSREKKERFSLILESASTNQTSMYLCASSLFGADTQYFGPGTRLTVL.